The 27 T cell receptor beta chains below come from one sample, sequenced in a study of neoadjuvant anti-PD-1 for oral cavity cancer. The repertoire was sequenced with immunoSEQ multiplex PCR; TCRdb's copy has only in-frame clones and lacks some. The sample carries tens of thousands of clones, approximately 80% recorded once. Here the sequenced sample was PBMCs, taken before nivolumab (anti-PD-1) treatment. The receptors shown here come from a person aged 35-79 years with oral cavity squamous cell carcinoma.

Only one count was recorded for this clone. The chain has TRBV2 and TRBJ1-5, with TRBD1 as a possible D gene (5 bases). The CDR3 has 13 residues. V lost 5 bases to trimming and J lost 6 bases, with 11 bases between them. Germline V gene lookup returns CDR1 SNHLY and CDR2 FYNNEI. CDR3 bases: TGTGCCAGCAGTCCCGGGGACGGTCAGCCCCAGCATTTT. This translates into CASSPGDGQPQHF.

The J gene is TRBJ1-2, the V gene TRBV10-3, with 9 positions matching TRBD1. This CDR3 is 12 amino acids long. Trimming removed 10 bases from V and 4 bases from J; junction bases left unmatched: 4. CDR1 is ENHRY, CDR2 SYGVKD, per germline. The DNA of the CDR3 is TGTGCCACGGGACAGGGCCTCTATGGCTACACCTTC. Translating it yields CATGQGLYGYTF.

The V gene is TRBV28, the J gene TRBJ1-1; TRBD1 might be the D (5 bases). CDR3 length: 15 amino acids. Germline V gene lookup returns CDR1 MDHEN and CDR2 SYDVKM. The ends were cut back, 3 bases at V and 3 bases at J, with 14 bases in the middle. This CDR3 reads CASSLRQGTHTEAFF. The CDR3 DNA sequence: TGTGCCAGCAGTTTGCGTCAGGGTACGCACACTGAAGCTTTCTTT.

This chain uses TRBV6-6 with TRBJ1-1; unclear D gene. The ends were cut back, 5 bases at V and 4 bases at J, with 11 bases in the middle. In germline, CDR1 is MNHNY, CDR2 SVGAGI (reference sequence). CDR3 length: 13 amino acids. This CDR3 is CASSTWRGTEAFF. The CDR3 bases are TGTGCCAGCAGTACCTGGCGTGGCACTGAAGCTTTCTTT.

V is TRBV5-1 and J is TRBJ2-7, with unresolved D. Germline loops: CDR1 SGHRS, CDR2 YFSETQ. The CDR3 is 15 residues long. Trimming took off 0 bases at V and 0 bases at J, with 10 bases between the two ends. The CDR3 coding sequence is TGCGCCAGCAGCTTGGTACCAATGAACTCCTACGAGCAGTACTTC. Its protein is CASSLVPMNSYEQYF. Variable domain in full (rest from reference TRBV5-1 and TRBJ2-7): KAGVTQTPRYLIKTRGQQVTLSCSPISGHRSVSWYQQTPGQGLQFLFEYFSETQRNKGNFPGRFSGRQFSNSRSEMNVSTLELGDSALYLCASSLVPMNSYEQYFGPGTRLTVT.

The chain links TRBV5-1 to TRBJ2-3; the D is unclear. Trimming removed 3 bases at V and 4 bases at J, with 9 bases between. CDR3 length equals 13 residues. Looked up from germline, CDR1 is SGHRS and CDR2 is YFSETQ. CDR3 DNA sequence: TGCGCCAGCAGCTCCTCCAATCCAGATACGCAGTATTTT. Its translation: CASSSSNPDTQYF.

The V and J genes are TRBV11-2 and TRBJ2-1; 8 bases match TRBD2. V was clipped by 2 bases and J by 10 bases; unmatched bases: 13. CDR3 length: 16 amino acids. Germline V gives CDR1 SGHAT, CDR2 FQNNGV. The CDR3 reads CASSLLASGSGGEQFF. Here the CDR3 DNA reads TGTGCCAGCAGCTTACTGGCGAGCGGGAGCGGTGGAGAGCAGTTCTTC.

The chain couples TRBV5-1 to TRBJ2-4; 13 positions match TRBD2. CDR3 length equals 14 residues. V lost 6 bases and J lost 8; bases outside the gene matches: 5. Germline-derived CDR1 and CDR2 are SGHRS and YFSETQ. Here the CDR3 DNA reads TGCGCCAGCACCACCGGACTAGCGGGGGACATTCAGTACTTC. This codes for CASTTGLAGDIQYF.

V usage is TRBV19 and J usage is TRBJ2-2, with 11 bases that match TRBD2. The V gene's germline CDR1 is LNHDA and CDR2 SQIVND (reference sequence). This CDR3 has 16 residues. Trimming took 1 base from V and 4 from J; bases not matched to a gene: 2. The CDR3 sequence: CASSIGLAGGTGELFF. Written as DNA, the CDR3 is TGTGCCAGTAGTATAGGCCTAGCGGGAGGCACCGGGGAGCTGTTTTTT.

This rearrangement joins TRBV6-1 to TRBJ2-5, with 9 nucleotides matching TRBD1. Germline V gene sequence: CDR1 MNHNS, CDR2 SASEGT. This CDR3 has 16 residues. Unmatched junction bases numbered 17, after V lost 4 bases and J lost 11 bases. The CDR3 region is CASSGGLGQGISLQYF. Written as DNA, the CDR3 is TGTGCCAGCAGTGGAGGCTTGGGACAGGGAATCTCCCTTCAGTACTTC.

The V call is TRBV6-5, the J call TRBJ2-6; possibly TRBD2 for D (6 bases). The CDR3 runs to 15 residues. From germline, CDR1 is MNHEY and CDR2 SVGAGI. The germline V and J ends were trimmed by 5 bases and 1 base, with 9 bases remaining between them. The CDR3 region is CASSPRGSGANVLTF. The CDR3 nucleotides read TGTGCCAGCAGTCCCCGGGGGTCTGGGGCCAACGTCCTGACTTTC.

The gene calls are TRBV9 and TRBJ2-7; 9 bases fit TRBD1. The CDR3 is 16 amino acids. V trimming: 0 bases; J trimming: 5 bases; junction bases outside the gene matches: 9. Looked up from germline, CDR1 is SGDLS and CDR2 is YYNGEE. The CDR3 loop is CASSVGLGTGFHEQYF. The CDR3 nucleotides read TGTGCCAGCAGCGTAGGTCTAGGGACAGGGTTCCACGAGCAGTACTTC.

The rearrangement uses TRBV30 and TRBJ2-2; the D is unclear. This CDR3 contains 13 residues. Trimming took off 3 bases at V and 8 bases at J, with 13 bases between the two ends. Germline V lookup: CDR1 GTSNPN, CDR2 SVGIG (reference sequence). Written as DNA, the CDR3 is TGTGCCTGGAGCGTCCAAGGTGTGGGGGAGCTGTTTTTT. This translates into CAWSVQGVGELFF. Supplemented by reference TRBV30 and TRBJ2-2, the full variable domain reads SQTIHQWPATLVQPVGSPLSLECTVEGTSNPNLYWYRQAAGRGLQLLFYSVGIGQISSEVPQNLSASRPQDRQFILSSKKLLLSDSGFYLCAWSVQGVGELFFGEGSRLTVL.

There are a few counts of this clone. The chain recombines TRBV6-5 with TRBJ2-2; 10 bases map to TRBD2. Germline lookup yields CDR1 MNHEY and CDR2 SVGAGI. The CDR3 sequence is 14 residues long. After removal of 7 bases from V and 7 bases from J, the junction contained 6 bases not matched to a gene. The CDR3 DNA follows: TGTGCCAGCATTCATACTAGCGGGGTCGGGGAGCTGTTTTTT. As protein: CASIHTSGVGELFF.

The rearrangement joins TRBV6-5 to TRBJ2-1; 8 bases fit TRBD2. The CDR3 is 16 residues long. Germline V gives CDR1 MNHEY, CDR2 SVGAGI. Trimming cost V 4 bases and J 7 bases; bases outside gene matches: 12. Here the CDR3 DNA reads TGTGCCAGCAGTTCCCCCGGACTAGCTCCAGTGAATGAGCAGTTCTTC. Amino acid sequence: CASSSPGLAPVNEQFF.

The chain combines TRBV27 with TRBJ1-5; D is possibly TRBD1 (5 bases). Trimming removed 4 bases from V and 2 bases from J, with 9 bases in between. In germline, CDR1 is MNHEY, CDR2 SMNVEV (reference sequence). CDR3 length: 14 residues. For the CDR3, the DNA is TGTGCCAGCAGTTCGCAGGGTCGCAATCAGCCCCAGCATTTT. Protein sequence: CASSSQGRNQPQHF.

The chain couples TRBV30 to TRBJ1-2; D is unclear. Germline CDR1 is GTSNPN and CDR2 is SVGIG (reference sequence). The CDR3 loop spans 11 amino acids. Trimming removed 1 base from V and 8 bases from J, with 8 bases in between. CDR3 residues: CAWSGLHGYTF. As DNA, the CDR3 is TGTGCCTGGAGTGGGCTCCACGGCTACACCTTC.

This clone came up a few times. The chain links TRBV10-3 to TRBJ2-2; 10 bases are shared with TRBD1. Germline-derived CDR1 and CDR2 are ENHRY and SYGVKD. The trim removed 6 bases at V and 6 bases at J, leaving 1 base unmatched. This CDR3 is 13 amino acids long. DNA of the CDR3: TGTGCCATCAGGGGACAGGGGTCCGGGGAGCTGTTTTTT. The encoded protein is CAIRGQGSGELFF.

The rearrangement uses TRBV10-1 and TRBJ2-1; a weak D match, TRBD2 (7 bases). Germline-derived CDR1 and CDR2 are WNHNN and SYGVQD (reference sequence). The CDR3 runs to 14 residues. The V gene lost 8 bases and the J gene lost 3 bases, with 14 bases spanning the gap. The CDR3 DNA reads TGCGCCAGCCCGAGAGGGGGGGACTACAATGAGCAGTTCTTC. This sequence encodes CASPRGGDYNEQFF.

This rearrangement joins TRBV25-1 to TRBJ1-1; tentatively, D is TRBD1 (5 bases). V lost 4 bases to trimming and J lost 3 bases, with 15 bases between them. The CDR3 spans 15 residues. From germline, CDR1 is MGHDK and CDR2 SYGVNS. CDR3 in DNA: TGTGCCAGCAGTGGGGGACGGCAGCACTACACTGAAGCTTTCTTT. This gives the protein CASSGGRQHYTEAFF.

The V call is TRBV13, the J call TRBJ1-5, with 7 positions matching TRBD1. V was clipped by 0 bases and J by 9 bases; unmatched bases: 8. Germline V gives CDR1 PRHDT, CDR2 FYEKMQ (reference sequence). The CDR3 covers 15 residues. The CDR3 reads CASSLGREGARPQHF. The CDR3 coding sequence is TGTGCCAGCAGCTTAGGCCGGGAGGGGGCGCGGCCCCAGCATTTT.

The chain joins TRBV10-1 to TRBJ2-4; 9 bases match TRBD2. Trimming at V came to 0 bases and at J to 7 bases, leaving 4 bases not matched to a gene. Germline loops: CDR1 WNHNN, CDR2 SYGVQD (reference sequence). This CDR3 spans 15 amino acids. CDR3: CASSESGSGSNIQYF. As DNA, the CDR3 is TGCGCCAGCAGTGAGTCGGGTAGCGGGAGCAACATTCAGTACTTC.

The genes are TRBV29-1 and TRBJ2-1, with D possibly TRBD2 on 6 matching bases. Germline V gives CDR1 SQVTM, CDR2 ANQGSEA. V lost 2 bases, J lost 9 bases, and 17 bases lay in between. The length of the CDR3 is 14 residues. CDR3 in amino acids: CSVERLAVSGEQFF. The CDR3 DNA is TGCAGCGTTGAACGATTAGCGGTCTCCGGTGAGCAGTTCTTC.

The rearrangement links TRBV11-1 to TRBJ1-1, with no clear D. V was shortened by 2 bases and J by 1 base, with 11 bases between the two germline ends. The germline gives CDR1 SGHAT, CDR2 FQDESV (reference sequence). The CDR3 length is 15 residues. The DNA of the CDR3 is TGTGCCAGCAGCTTATCGGCCAGGTGGAACACTGAAGCTTTCTTT. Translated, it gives CASSLSARWNTEAFF.

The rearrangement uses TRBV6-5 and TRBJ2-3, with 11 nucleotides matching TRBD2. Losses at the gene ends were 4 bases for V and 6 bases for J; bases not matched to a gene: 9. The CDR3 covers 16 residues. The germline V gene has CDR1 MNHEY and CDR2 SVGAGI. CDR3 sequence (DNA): TGTGCCAGCAGTTTGAGTGTACTAGCGGGAGATGATACGCAGTATTTT. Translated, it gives CASSLSVLAGDDTQYF.

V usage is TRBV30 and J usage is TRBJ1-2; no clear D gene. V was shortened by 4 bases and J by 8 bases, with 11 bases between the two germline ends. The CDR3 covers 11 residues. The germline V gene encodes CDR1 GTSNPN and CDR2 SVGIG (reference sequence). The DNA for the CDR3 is TGTGCCTGGACGCACGGGAGGGGCTACACCTTC. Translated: CAWTHGRGYTF.

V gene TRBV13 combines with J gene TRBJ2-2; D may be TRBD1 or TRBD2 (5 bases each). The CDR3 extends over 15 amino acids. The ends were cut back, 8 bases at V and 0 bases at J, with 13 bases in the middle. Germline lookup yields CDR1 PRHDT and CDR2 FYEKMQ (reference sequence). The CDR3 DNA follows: TGTGCCAGCCATGGGGGTGCTTCGAACACCGGGGAGCTGTTTTTT. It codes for CASHGGASNTGELFF.